This T cell receptor (beta chain) was recorded in a study of shared T cell receptors in the human thymus. The CDR3 runs 13 residues. V was shortened by 6 bases and J by 2 bases, with 11 bases between the two germline ends. The germline V gene encodes CDR1 SNHLY and CDR2 FYNNEI. Using immunoSEQ multiplex PCR, the repertoire was profiled, and TCRdb retains in-frame clones only, with some absent. Altogether about 540,000 clones are present, 75% to 85% being singletons, with the ten largest covering approximately 0.013%. These same records also appear under a second study, on human thymus T cells. From that paper: Healthy Finnish infants having corrective surgery for congenital heart defects served as donors. It was from resections taken during corrective heart surgery that the thymus tissue came. Usage of V and J genes appeared biased in thymic and blood repertoires. Related research reported highly overlapping thymic repertoires among unrelated individuals.

The sequence was obtained from a boy in the first two years of life with a congenital heart defect. The chain links TRBV2 to TRBJ2-7; D might be TRBD1 (6 bases). Source material: thymocytes. The CDR3 reads CASRRGQPYEQYF. The CDR3 DNA reads TGTGCCAGCAGGAGAGGACAGCCCTACGAGCAGTACTTC.